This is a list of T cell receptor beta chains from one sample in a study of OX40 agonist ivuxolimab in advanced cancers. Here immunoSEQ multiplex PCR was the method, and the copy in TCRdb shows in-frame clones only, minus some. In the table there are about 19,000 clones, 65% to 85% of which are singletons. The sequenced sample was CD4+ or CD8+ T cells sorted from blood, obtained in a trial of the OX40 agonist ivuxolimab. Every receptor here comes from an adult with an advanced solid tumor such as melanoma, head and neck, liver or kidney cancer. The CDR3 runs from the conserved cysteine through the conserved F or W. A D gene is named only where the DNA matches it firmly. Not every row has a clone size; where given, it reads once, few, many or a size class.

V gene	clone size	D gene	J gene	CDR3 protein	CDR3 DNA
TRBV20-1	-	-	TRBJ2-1	CSAPDVSEQFF	TGCAGTGCTCCGGATGTAAGTGAGCAGTTCTTC
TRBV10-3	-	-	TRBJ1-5	CAISDSRNQPQHF	TGTGCCATCAGCGACTCCCGAAATCAGCCCCAGCATTTT
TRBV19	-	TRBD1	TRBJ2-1	CASSQGGVSSYNEQFF	TGTGCCAGTAGTCAAGGGGGCGTGAGCTCCTACAATGAGCAGTTCTTC
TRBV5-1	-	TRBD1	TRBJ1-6	CASFEDRNSPLHF	TGCGCCAGCTTTGAGGACAGGAATTCACCCCTCCACTTT
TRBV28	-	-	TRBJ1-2	CASRITWGTLGGYTF	TGTGCCAGCAGGATCACCTGGGGCACATTAGGAGGCTACACCTTC
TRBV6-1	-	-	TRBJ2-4	CASSGGHLAKNIQYF	TGTGCCAGCAGTGGAGGGCATCTAGCCAAAAACATTCAGTACTTC
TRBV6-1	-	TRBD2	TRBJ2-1	CASSESTTSGRHVEQFF	TGTGCCAGCAGTGAGTCAACGACTAGCGGGAGGCACGTTGAGCAGTTCTTC
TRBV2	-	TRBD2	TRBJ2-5	CASTQEGLAGKETQYF	TGTGCCAGCACTCAGGAAGGACTAGCGGGTAAAGAGACCCAGTACTTC
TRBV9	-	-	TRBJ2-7	CASSVFDRSYEQYF	TGTGCCAGCAGCGTCTTTGACAGGAGCTACGAGCAGTACTTC
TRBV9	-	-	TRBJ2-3	CASSVVVGTSTDTQYF	TGTGCCAGCAGCGTAGTTGTCGGGACTAGCACAGATACGCAGTATTTT
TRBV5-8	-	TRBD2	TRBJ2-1	CASSLGAGGPGIDEQFF	TGTGCCAGCAGCTTGGGAGCGGGAGGGCCCGGTATCGATGAGCAGTTCTTC
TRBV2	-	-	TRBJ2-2	CATKADLNTGELFF	TGTGCCACCAAAGCGGACCTGAACACCGGGGAGCTGTTTTTT
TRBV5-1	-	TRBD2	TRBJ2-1	CASSLAGVEQFF	TGCGCCAGCTCGCTAGCGGGAGTTGAGCAGTTCTTC
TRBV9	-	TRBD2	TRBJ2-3	CASSPTSGSQGTDTQYF	TGTGCCAGCAGCCCTACTAGCGGGAGTCAGGGGACAGATACGCAGTATTTT
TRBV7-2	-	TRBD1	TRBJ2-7	CASTYNQGAYEQYF	TGTGCCAGCACCTACAACCAGGGGGCTTACGAGCAGTACTTC
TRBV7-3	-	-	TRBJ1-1	CASSLEPADTEAFF	TGTGCCAGCAGCTTAGAACCTGCGGACACTGAAGCTTTCTTT
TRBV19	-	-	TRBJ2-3	CASRAFVTGSTDTQYF	TGTGCCAGTAGAGCGTTCGTGACAGGTAGCACAGATACGCAGTATTTT
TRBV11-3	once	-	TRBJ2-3	CASSLGSAATTDTQYF	TGTGCCAGCAGCTTAGGTTCGGCGGCCACCACAGATACGCAGTATTTT
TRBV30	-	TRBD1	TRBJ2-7	CAWATGGYEQYF	TGTGCCTGGGCTACAGGGGGATACGAGCAGTACTTC
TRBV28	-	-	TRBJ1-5	CASTNGVNQPQHF	TGTGCCAGCACCAATGGGGTGAATCAGCCCCAGCATTTT
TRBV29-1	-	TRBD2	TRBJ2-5	CSTNGGGAETQYF	TGCAGCACTAACGGGGGGGGCGCAGAGACCCAGTACTTC
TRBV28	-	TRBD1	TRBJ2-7	CASSTRGQGAPYEQYF	TGTGCCAGCAGTACCCGGGGACAGGGGGCGCCCTACGAGCAGTACTTC
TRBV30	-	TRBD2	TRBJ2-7	CAWSARGLAGAVEQYF	TGTGCCTGGAGTGCCCGGGGGCTAGCGGGAGCGGTCGAGCAGTACTTC
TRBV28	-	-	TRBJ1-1	CASSLDHTEAFF	TGTGCCAGCAGTTTAGACCACACTGAAGCTTTCTTT
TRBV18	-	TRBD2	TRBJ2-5	CASSPPTSGSRQETQYF	TGTGCCAGCTCACCACCGACTAGCGGGAGCAGGCAAGAGACCCAGTACTTC
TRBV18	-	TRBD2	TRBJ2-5	CASSSKLAGGTETQYF	TGTGCCAGCTCATCGAAACTAGCGGGAGGGACAGAGACCCAGTACTTC
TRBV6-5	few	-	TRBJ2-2	CASSYIVTGELFF	TGTGCCAGCAGTTACATTGTCACCGGGGAGCTGTTTTTT
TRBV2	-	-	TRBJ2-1	CASLPGRGEQFF	TGTGCCAGCCTCCCTGGTAGGGGGGAGCAGTTCTTC
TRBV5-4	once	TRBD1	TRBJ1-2	CASSLALGQGLNYGYTF	TGTGCCAGCAGCTTGGCCCTAGGACAGGGACTGAACTATGGCTACACCTTC
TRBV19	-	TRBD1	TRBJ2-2	CASSMGQGTTGELFF	TGTGCCAGTAGTATGGGACAGGGAACAACCGGGGAGCTGTTTTTT